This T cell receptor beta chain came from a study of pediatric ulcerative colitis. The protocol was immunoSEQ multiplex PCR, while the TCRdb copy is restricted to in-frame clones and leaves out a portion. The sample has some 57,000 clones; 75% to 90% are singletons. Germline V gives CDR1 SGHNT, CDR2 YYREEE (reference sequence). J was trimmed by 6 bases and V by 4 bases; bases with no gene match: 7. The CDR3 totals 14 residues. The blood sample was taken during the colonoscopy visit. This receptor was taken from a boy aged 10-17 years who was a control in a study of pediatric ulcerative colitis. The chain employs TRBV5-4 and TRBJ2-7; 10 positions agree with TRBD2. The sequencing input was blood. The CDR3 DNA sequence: TGTGCCAGCAGCCCTGGACTAGCGGCCTCCGAGCAGTACTTC. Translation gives CASSPGLAASEQYF. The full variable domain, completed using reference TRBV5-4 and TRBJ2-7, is ETGVTQSPTHLIKTRGQQVTLRCSSQSGHNTVSWYQQALGQGPQFIFQYYREEENGRGNFPPRFSGLQFPNYSSELNVNALELDDSALYLCASSPGLAASEQYFGPGTRLTVT.